This TCR beta chain came from a study of response to subunit inactivated influenza vaccine. There are a few counts of this clonotype. Its antigen remains unidentified. The CDR3 runs 15 residues. Germline V gene data show CDR1 as MDHEN and CDR2 as SYDVKM. Trimming shortened V by 6 bases and J by 0 bases, and 11 bases separated the two germline ends. Study findings and constraints: Each seasonal flu vaccination may recruit only limited new T cells, authors suggested.

TCRdb reprocessed the RT-PCR reads with MiXCR, giving one entry per CDR3 protein. Among roughly 570,000 distinct CDR3 sequences listed, around 13% were seen once. The source was PBMCs from blood, collected roughly 48 days after vaccination. This chain joins TRBV28 and TRBJ2-2; no clear D gene. The clonotype was recovered from a man aged 50 or older who received an inactivated influenza vaccine. CDR3 protein: CASSRRVPNTGELFF. The CDR3 DNA sequence: TGTGCCAGCAGCCGACGGGTCCCGAACACCGGGGAGCTGTTTTTT.